This paragraph covers one T cell receptor beta chain sequence. This sample is part of a study of cytotoxic CD8 clonotypes in ibrutinib-treated CLL. As for the study in general: Complete response was seen in 2 patients and partial in some 25; roughly twelve progressed and approximately 14 stayed remitted after a median about 68 months.

Method: immunoSEQ multiplex PCR; TCRdb's copy keeps in-frame clones and lacks some. Here the sample spans over 250,000 clones, roughly 76% being singletons. The CDR3 runs 14 residues. Per germline, CDR1 SGHRS and CDR2 YFSETQ. Trimming removed 5 bases at V and 4 bases at J, with 16 bases between. Sequencing used PBMCs, obtained at disease progression, from a patient treated with ibrutinib. The chain links TRBV5-1 to TRBJ2-7; D call uncertain. This TCR was sampled from a human donor with chronic lymphocytic leukemia. The DNA for the CDR3 is TGCGCCAGCAGGATGGCGGACGGACGGTACGAGCAGTACTTC. Translating it yields CASRMADGRYEQYF. Together with reference TRBV5-1 and TRBJ2-7, the CDR3 gives the full variable domain: KAGVTQTPRYLIKTRGQQVTLSCSPISGHRSVSWYQQTPGQGLQFLFEYFSETQRNKGNFPGRFSGRQFSNSRSEMNVSTLELGDSALYLCASRMADGRYEQYFGPGTRLTVT.